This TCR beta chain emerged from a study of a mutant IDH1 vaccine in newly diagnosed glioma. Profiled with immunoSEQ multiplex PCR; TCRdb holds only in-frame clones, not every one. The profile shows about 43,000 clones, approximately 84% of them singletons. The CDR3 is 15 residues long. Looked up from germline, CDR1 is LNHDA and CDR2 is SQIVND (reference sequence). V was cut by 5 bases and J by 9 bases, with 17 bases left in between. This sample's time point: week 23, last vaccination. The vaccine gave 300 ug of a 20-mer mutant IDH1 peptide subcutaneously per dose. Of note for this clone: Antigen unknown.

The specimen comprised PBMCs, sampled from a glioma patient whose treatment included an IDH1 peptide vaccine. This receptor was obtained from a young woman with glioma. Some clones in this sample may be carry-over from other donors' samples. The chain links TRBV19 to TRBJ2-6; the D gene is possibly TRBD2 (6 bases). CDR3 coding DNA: TGTGCCAGTAGTGTCCGGGTCGGGGGAGTCAACGTCCTGACTTTC. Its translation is CASSVRVGGVNVLTF.